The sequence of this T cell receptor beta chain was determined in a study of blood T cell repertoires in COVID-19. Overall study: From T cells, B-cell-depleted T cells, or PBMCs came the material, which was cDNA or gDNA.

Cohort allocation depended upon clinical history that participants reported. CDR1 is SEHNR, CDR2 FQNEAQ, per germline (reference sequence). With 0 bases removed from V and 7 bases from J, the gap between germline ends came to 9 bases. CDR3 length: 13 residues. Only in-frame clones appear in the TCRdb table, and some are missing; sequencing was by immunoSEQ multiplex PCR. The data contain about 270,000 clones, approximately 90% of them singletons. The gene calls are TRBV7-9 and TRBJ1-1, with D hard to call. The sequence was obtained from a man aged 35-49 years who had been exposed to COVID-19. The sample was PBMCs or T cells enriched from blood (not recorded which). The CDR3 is CASSLAGGYEAFF. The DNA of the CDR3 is TGTGCCAGCAGCTTAGCAGGCGGTTATGAAGCTTTCTTT.